The 20 T cell receptor beta chains given below trace back to one sample, sequenced in a study of cytomegalovirus exposure and HLA in healthy donors. The PCR had 60 Vbeta and 13 Jbeta primers. The method was immunoSEQ multiplex PCR; TCRdb's version includes in-frame clones alone and lacks a portion of them. The sample records roughly 49,000 clones, 77% being singletons. The sequencing input was PBMCs. The origin of the receptors is a woman between 35 and 50 years old in good health and CMV-seropositive.

The chain couples TRBV30 to TRBJ1-5; TRBD1 is a possible D gene (6 bases). Per the germline V gene, CDR1 is GTSNPN and CDR2 is SVGIG (reference sequence). The length of the CDR3 is 14 residues. V lost 0 bases and J 7 bases, leaving 13 bases between the germline ends. The CDR3 loop is CAWSVAGGEQPQHF. CDR3 in DNA: TGTGCCTGGAGTGTCGCGGGGGGCGAACAGCCCCAGCATTTT. Full variable domain (rest looked up from reference TRBV30 and TRBJ1-5): SQTIHQWPATLVQPVGSPLSLECTVEGTSNPNLYWYRQAAGRGLQLLFYSVGIGQISSEVPQNLSASRPQDRQFILSSKKLLLSDSGFYLCAWSVAGGEQPQHFGDGTRLSIL.

In DNA, the CDR3 is TGTGCCATCAGTGACCAACCGGGTCAGCCCCAGCATTTT. It is translated as CAISDQPGQPQHF. The chain has TRBV10-3 and TRBJ1-5; D ambiguous. The V gene's germline CDR1 is ENHRY and CDR2 SYGVKD. This CDR3 has 13 amino acids. The V and J ends lost 3 bases and 6 bases respectively, with 9 bases between them.

The rearrangement links TRBV18 to TRBJ1-5; 10 bases match TRBD1. This CDR3 spans 17 amino acids. Germline trimming cut 3 bases from V and 1 base from J; bases unmatched to any gene: 6. Germline V gives CDR1 KGHSH, CDR2 LQKENI. The CDR3 coding sequence is TGTGCCAGCTCACCGGGGACAGGGGACGGGAGCAATCAGCCCCAGCATTTT. The encoded protein is CASSPGTGDGSNQPQHF.

This sequence joins TRBV5-1 and TRBJ2-3; no clear D. The CDR3 is 13 amino acids. V was cut by 4 bases and J by 3 bases, with 9 bases left in between. Germline V gives CDR1 SGHRS, CDR2 YFSETQ. The CDR3 bases are TGCGCCAGCAGCGAGGTCGGGACAGATACGCAGTATTTT. Residues: CASSEVGTDTQYF.

DNA for the CDR3: TGTGCCAGCAGTGAAGGGCTTACCAATGAGCAGTTCTTC. It encodes CASSEGLTNEQFF. The chain joins TRBV6-1 to TRBJ2-1; D not certain. The CDR3 spans 13 residues. CDR1 and CDR2 (germline): MNHNS, SASEGT. Trimming took off 1 base at V and 6 bases at J, with 7 bases between the two ends.

V usage is TRBV10-3 and J usage is TRBJ1-2; D gene uncertain. The V end was cut by 2 bases, the J end by 4 bases, with 11 bases between. The CDR3 has 14 amino acids. In germline, CDR1 is ENHRY, CDR2 SYGVKD. CDR3 residues: CAISEIVGVYGYTF. The CDR3, as DNA: TGTGCCATCAGTGAGATTGTGGGAGTCTATGGCTACACCTTC.

The chain joins TRBV9 to TRBJ1-1, with D maybe TRBD1 (6 bases). From germline, CDR1 is SGDLS and CDR2 YYNGEE. V dropped 3 bases and J dropped 1 base, with 10 bases sitting between them. The CDR3 is 14 residues long. DNA for the CDR3: TGTGCCAGCAGCGGGGGGGGACAGAACACTGAAGCTTTCTTT. This translates into CASSGGGQNTEAFF.

CDR3 protein: CATQRQGAGQYF. CDR3 bases: TGTGCCACTCAACGGCAGGGGGCTGGGCAGTACTTC. The chain combines TRBV10-3 with TRBJ2-7, with 8 nucleotides matching TRBD1. Germline V gene data show CDR1 as ENHRY and CDR2 as SYGVKD. The J segment lost 9 bases and the V segment lost 10 bases, leaving 11 bases of the junction unmatched. The CDR3 runs 12 residues.

The DNA of the CDR3 is TGTGCCAGCAGTGAAAGGGGAGGGGGGAACGGGGCCAACGTCCTGACTTTC. Encoded protein: CASSERGGGNGANVLTF. The rearrangement links TRBV2 to TRBJ2-6; TRBD2 is a possible D gene (7 bases). Trimming pared 2 bases from V and 4 bases from J, leaving 15 bases between. The CDR3 runs to 17 residues. The germline gives CDR1 SNHLY, CDR2 FYNNEI.

This chain joins TRBV14 and TRBJ2-2; D might be TRBD1 (6 bases). This CDR3 spans 17 amino acids. From germline, CDR1 is SGHDN and CDR2 FVKESK. V was shortened by 0 bases and J by 1 base, with 12 bases between the two germline ends. The CDR3 nucleotides are TGTGCCAGCAGCCAAGATTCCTGGACAGTGAACACCGGGGAGCTGTTTTTT. It codes for CASSQDSWTVNTGELFF.

The rearrangement uses TRBV5-1 and TRBJ1-2; D gene ambiguous. With 1 base removed from V and 8 bases from J, the gap between germline ends came to 12 bases. In germline, CDR1 is SGHRS, CDR2 YFSETQ. CDR3 length: 13 amino acids. CDR3 sequence: CASSLTEWEGYTF. In DNA form, the CDR3 reads TGCGCCAGCAGCTTGACCGAATGGGAGGGCTACACCTTC.

This clone has more than one count but fewer than ten. The CDR3 DNA reads TGTGCCAGCAGCCCCCACCGGGGGGGAGCCAAAAACATTCAGTACTTC. This encodes CASSPHRGGAKNIQYF. V gene TRBV9 combines with J gene TRBJ2-4; 8 bases match TRBD2. Germline values: CDR1 SGDLS, CDR2 YYNGEE. CDR3 length: 16 residues. The trim removed 4 bases at V and 0 bases at J, leaving 6 bases unmatched.

This clone appeared a few times. V usage is TRBV6-5 and J usage is TRBJ1-6; 7 bases agree with TRBD1. Germline loops: CDR1 MNHEY, CDR2 SVGAGI. The CDR3 has 16 amino acids. The V segment lost 4 bases and the J segment 1 base; nucleotides outside the gene matches: 4. CDR3: CASSSRQGSYNSPLHF. The CDR3 nucleotides are TGTGCCAGCAGTTCTCGACAGGGTTCCTATAATTCACCCCTCCACTTT.

This clone came up once. For the CDR3, the DNA is TGCGCCAGCAGCCTACTACCGAACACCGGGGAGCTGTTTTTT. Translating it yields CASSLLPNTGELFF. This rearrangement joins TRBV4-1 to TRBJ2-2; D ambiguous. Germline V gene sequence: CDR1 MGHRA, CDR2 YSYEKL. V shed 4 bases and J shed 0 bases, with 6 bases lying between them. This CDR3 region has 14 residues.

This clone was seen once. This chain uses TRBV14 with TRBJ2-3; a possible D gene is TRBD1 (6 bases). In germline, CDR1 is SGHDN, CDR2 FVKESK. With 3 bases removed from V and 4 bases from J, the gap between germline ends came to 14 bases. The CDR3 is made up of 15 amino acids. The CDR3 nucleotides read TGTGCCAGCAGCCACGGTTGGGGGCTCGCAGATACGCAGTATTTT. Its protein product is CASSHGWGLADTQYF. Variable domain in full (rest from reference TRBV14 and TRBJ2-3): EAGVTQFPSHSVIEKGQTVTLRCDPISGHDNLYWYRRVMGKEIKFLLHFVKESKQDESGMPNNRFLAERTGGTYSTLKVQPAELEDSGVYFCASSHGWGLADTQYFGPGTRLTVL.

The chain combines TRBV28 with TRBJ1-2, with D possibly being TRBD1 (5 bases). The CDR3 covers 15 residues. Trimming left V 7 bases short and J 2 bases short, with 17 bases between. Germline V gives CDR1 MDHEN, CDR2 SYDVKM. For the CDR3, the DNA is TGTGCCAGCACCACTCCAAGGGGCTCAAACTATGGCTACACCTTC. This sequence encodes CASTTPRGSNYGYTF.

The J gene is TRBJ2-7, the V gene TRBV7-3; D is unclear. Germline-derived CDR1 and CDR2 are SGHTA and FQGTGA. The V end lost 1 base, the J end lost 5 bases, and 9 bases lay between the germline ends. The CDR3 length is 13 residues. Written as DNA, the CDR3 is TGTGCCAGCAGCTTAATAGCCAGCCACGAGCAGTACTTC. Translated: CASSLIASHEQYF.

This clone turned up a few times. This CDR3 reads CASSFRSNQPQHF. CDR3 sequence (DNA): TGTGCCAGCAGTTTCCGGAGCAATCAGCCCCAGCATTTT. The chain recombines TRBV28 with TRBJ1-5; no reliable D call. V gave up 3 bases and J gave up 1 base, with 4 bases separating them. Germline CDR1 reads MDHEN; CDR2 reads SYDVKM. The length of the CDR3 is 13 residues.

This clone occurred once. This chain joins TRBV7-9 and TRBJ2-2; maybe TRBD1 (6 bases). Deletions cut 3 bases from V and 9 bases from J, with 14 bases between. Germline loops: CDR1 SEHNR, CDR2 FQNEAQ (reference sequence). The CDR3 totals 14 residues. CDR3 bases: TGTGCCAGCAGCTTTGCAGGGGATCTGCGGGAGCTGTTTTTT. Protein product: CASSFAGDLRELFF.

As to this clone: A read error may account for a junction end that differs from germline. The V and J genes are TRBV5-1 and TRBJ2-7; 8 positions agree with TRBD2. Germline values: CDR1 SGHRS, CDR2 YFSETQ. The CDR3 is 16 amino acids. DNA of the CDR3: TGCGCCAGCAGCTTGGTAGGCGGGGGGCGTTCCTACGAACAGTACTTC. It translates to CASSLVGGGRSYEQYF.